This is a list of T cell receptor beta chains from one sample in a study of blood T cell repertoires in COVID-19. Assay used: immunoSEQ multiplex PCR; TCRdb lists only in-frame clones, some missing. The sample lists 150,000 to 200,000 clones; 81% were seen once. The sample was peripheral blood. The receptor set was obtained from a woman older than 75 with COVID-19, enrolled during active disease. Each CDR3 is given with its conserved first and last residue.

v_call	j_call	cdr3_aa
TRBV5-1	TRBJ1-2	CASSLWFRQGANYGYTF
TRBV25-1	TRBJ2-5	CASSEWEGQETQYF
TRBV24-1	TRBJ2-1	CATSDPGTAYNEQFF
TRBV19	TRBJ1-1	CASSNGKTTEAFF
TRBV4-1	TRBJ1-6	CASSQGEGGGRSPLHF
TRBV3-1/TRBV3-2	TRBJ2-5	CASSHQAGAETQYF
TRBV19	TRBJ1-2	CASSIPTAPNYGYTF
TRBV19	TRBJ1-4	CASSMASTGANEKLFF
TRBV28	TRBJ2-1	CASSLSGRVLYNEQFF
TRBV28	TRBJ2-7	CAAGVKRGLYEQYF
TRBV15	TRBJ1-6	CATSRAAGYGSPLHF
TRBV28	TRBJ1-3	CASSYPGQGFGNTIYF
TRBV18	TRBJ2-2	CASSPTRDTGELFF
TRBV7-9	TRBJ2-1	CASSAIAGREAYNEQFF
TRBV3-1/TRBV3-2	TRBJ2-7	CASSQVPRSYEQYF
TRBV25-1	TRBJ1-2	CASSEETGFGYTF
TRBV29-1	TRBJ1-2	CSVERGVGHGYTF
TRBV6-6	TRBJ1-1	CASSTRDRGGNTEAFF
TRBV5-4	TRBJ2-5	CASSQRTSGTWETQYF
TRBV10-3	TRBJ1-5	CAISDAGGQPQHF
TRBV19	TRBJ2-7	CASIGTSGGAHEQYF
TRBV4-1	TRBJ2-7	CASSRGGSGFYEQYF
TRBV19	TRBJ1-5	CASSQGYSNQPQHF
TRBV28	TRBJ2-7	CASSSATGAPSYEQYF
TRBV2	TRBJ2-3	CASREIGLAVTDTQYF
TRBV24-1	TRBJ2-1	CATSAFGQGSYNEQFF
TRBV12-5	TRBJ1-5	CASGPSNRGSNQPQHF
TRBV4-3	TRBJ1-5	CASSQDLGQPQHF
TRBV5-8	TRBJ2-6	CASSSQLGVSGANVLTF
TRBV6-5	TRBJ1-2	CASSLGQYGYTF
TRBV10-3	TRBJ2-7	CATAPGTMAYEQYF
TRBV5-1	TRBJ1-2	CASSSGQIPFYGYTF
TRBV6-1	TRBJ2-7	CASSERFGGYEQYF
TRBV7-2	TRBJ1-5	CASSFSYGSNQPQHF
TRBV28	TRBJ1-5	CASSQGEQPQHF
TRBV19	TRBJ2-1	CASSLNRAGLHNEQFF
TRBV5-1	TRBJ2-3	CASTTSGYTDTQYF
TRBV29-1	TRBJ2-2	CSVIGQGMNTGELFF
TRBV15	TRBJ2-7	CATSRTQGGTYEQYF
TRBV2	TRBJ2-4	CASRTIDPGNTAKNIQYF
TRBV5-1	TRBJ2-2	CASSPGLPNTGELFF
TRBV19	TRBJ1-5	CASNLRGGYSRNQPQHF
TRBV18	TRBJ2-6	CASSPYSGANVLTF
TRBV2	TRBJ1-4	CASSTYRGPEKLFF
TRBV7-6	TRBJ1-1	CASSLPEPDRATEAFF
TRBV28	TRBJ2-7	CASSPRQGPSYEQYF
TRBV7-8	TRBJ1-4	CASSSGHLSNEKLFF
TRBV5-5	TRBJ1-5	CASSDMTGVGQPQHF
TRBV21-1	TRBJ2-4	CASSVRTGRDIQYF
TRBV18	TRBJ2-3	CASSSGLAGVGDTQYF
TRBV5-4	TRBJ2-7	CASSLAGAGGHYEQYF
TRBV6-6	TRBJ2-5	CASSRGTSSETQYF
TRBV19	TRBJ1-5	CASSQDILNQPQHF
TRBV7-6	TRBJ1-1	CASSLRGKNTEAFF